The 21 T cell receptor beta chains below were found in one sample sequenced in a study of blood T cell repertoires in COVID-19. Some clones are missing from TCRdb's copy, which holds only in-frame ones; the method was immunoSEQ multiplex PCR. The sample has approximately 36,000 clones; around 74% are singletons. The sample taken for sequencing was peripheral blood. The source is a man in his 70s with COVID-19, enrolled during active disease.

The genes are TRBV5-4 and TRBJ1-4, with 9 bases that match TRBD1. J was trimmed by 6 bases and V by 3 bases; bases with no gene match: 3. Germline V lookup: CDR1 SGHNT, CDR2 YYREEE (reference sequence). The length of the CDR3 is 14 residues. This CDR3 reads CASSSRTGDEKLFF. The CDR3 nucleotides are TGTGCCAGCAGCTCCAGGACAGGGGATGAAAAACTGTTTTTT.

Worth noting for this clone: One end of the junction fails to match germline, which may point to a read error. The rearrangement uses TRBV18 and TRBJ2-7; TRBD1 aligns across 9 bases. Germline CDR1 and CDR2: KGHSH and LQKENI. CDR3 size: 14 residues. Here the CDR3 DNA reads TGTGCCAGCACACCGGGACAGGGTCCCTACGAGCAGTACTTC. Protein sequence: CASTPGQGPYEQYF.

The rearrangement joins TRBV27 to TRBJ2-3, with D perhaps matching TRBD2 (6 bases). This CDR3 is 15 amino acids long. The V gene's germline CDR1 is MNHEY and CDR2 SMNVEV (reference sequence). V dropped 6 bases and J dropped 0 bases, with 13 bases sitting between them. In DNA form, the CDR3 reads TGTGCCAGCAGGGAGGGCGGGGTTAGCACAGATACGCAGTATTTT. Its protein is CASREGGVSTDTQYF.

This rearrangement joins TRBV28 to TRBJ1-5; 9 nucleotides line up with TRBD1. The CDR3 totals 16 residues. Per the germline V gene, CDR1 is MDHEN and CDR2 is SYDVKM. V trimming: 4 bases; J trimming: 0 bases; junction bases outside the gene matches: 4. The CDR3 DNA reads TGTGCCAGCAGTTCCGGACAGGGGATTAGCAATCAGCCCCAGCATTTT. Translated: CASSSGQGISNQPQHF.

V gene TRBV3-1 (or the pseudogene TRBV3-2) combines with J gene TRBJ2-4, with TRBD2 identical over 13 bases. The CDR3 consists of 14 residues. Germline trimming cut 6 bases from V and 8 bases from J; bases unmatched to any gene: 4. Germline V CDR1 and CDR2: LGHDT, YNNKEL (reference sequence). The CDR3 sequence is CASRATSGGDIQYF. For the CDR3, the DNA is TGTGCCAGCAGGGCCACTAGCGGGGGGGACATTCAGTACTTC.

The chain links TRBV11-2 to TRBJ1-2; 8 bases fit TRBD1. Trimming cost V 5 bases and J 3 bases; bases outside gene matches: 5. The CDR3 has 14 residues. Germline V gives CDR1 SGHAT, CDR2 FQNNGV. CDR3 in DNA: TGTGCCAGCAGCCGACAGGGGTTTCACTATGGCTACACCTTC. The encoded protein is CASSRQGFHYGYTF.

This chain connects TRBV7-9 to TRBJ1-3; D might be TRBD1 (5 bases). This CDR3 contains 15 residues. The V gene lost 5 bases and the J gene lost 5 bases, with 16 bases spanning the gap. Germline-derived CDR1 and CDR2 are SEHNR and FQNEAQ (reference sequence). The CDR3: CASSPAGVKRNTIYF. For the CDR3, the DNA is TGTGCCAGCAGCCCAGCGGGGGTGAAGAGAAACACCATATATTTT.

In its sample, this clone is medium-sized. This chain uses TRBV4-1 with TRBJ2-7; D remains unclear. The CDR3 sequence is 14 residues long. V was trimmed by 4 bases and J by 0 bases, leaving 10 bases between them. Germline V gives CDR1 MGHRA, CDR2 YSYEKL. CDR3 in DNA: TGCGCCAGCAGCCCACAGAGAAGCTCCTACGAGCAGTACTTC. Protein sequence: CASSPQRSSYEQYF.

The chain is built from TRBV7-9 and TRBJ2-7, with 13 bases lining up with TRBD2. The CDR3 runs 15 residues. V lost 2 bases to trimming and J lost 5 bases; unmatched junction nucleotides: 3. Germline V gives CDR1 SEHNR, CDR2 FQNEAQ (reference sequence). CDR3 sequence: CASSLTGLAGDEQYF. Here the CDR3 DNA reads TGTGCCAGCAGCTTAACAGGACTAGCGGGAGACGAGCAGTACTTC.

The chain uses TRBV5-6 and TRBJ1-2, with D perhaps matching TRBD1 (5 bases). The CDR3 consists of 12 residues. The ends were cut back, 7 bases at V and 6 bases at J, with 13 bases in the middle. Germline CDR1 and CDR2: SGHDT and YYEEEE. The CDR3 region is CASGEGGDGYTF. The CDR3 DNA reads as TGTGCCAGCGGTGAGGGAGGGGATGGCTACACCTTC.

The DNA of the CDR3 is TGTGCCAGCAGCTGGACAGGGGGTCAGCCCCAGCATTTT. Encoded protein: CASSWTGGQPQHF. V and J are TRBV27 and TRBJ1-5; 10 nucleotides match TRBD1. This CDR3 is 13 amino acids long. Germline V gene lookup returns CDR1 MNHEY and CDR2 SMNVEV (reference sequence). Germline trimming cut 6 bases from V and 6 bases from J; bases unmatched to any gene: 2.

This clone was seen a handful of times. This chain joins TRBV6-5 and TRBJ2-7; tentatively, D is TRBD1 (5 bases). Trimming took off 7 bases at V and 2 bases at J, with 15 bases between the two ends. This CDR3 is 14 amino acids long. Germline values: CDR1 MNHEY, CDR2 SVGAGI. In DNA form, the CDR3 reads TGTGCCAGCACCTCCGAGACAGCACCCTACGAGCAGTACTTC. Its protein is CASTSETAPYEQYF.

The chain uses TRBV5-5 and TRBJ2-1, with 11 bases fitting TRBD2. Unmatched junction bases numbered 6, after V lost 0 bases and J lost 10 bases. Germline CDR1 and CDR2: SGHKS and YYEKEE (reference sequence). This CDR3 spans 15 amino acids. This CDR3 is CASSLDASGRREQFF. The CDR3 bases are TGTGCCAGCAGCTTGGATGCTAGCGGGAGGCGGGAGCAGTTCTTC.

The chain recombines TRBV5-1 with TRBJ1-5, with D uncertain. Germline CDR1 SGHRS, CDR2 YFSETQ. Deletions cut 5 bases from V and 0 bases from J, with 12 bases between. The CDR3 is 15 residues long. CDR3 nucleotides: TGCGCCAGCAGTCAGGCAGGATATAGCAATCAGCCCCAGCATTTT. Protein sequence: CASSQAGYSNQPQHF.

This clone was counted only a few times. The gene calls are TRBV5-4 and TRBJ2-6; no definite D call. The CDR3 contains 15 residues. Per the germline V gene, CDR1 is SGHNT and CDR2 is YYREEE (reference sequence). V dropped 0 bases and J dropped 2 bases, with 6 bases sitting between them. CDR3 nucleotides: TGTGCCAGCAGCTTGGCACGGGCTGGGGCCAACGTCCTGACTTTC. Amino acid sequence: CASSLARAGANVLTF. The full variable domain, rest sourced from reference TRBV5-4 and TRBJ2-6, is ETGVTQSPTHLIKTRGQQVTLRCSSQSGHNTVSWYQQALGQGPQFIFQYYREEENGRGNFPPRFSGLQFPNYSSELNVNALELDDSALYLCASSLARAGANVLTFGAGSRLTVL.

The chain uses TRBV7-9 and TRBJ2-2; TRBD2 matches 7 bases. V dropped 5 bases and J dropped 0; count of bases not matched to a gene: 6. Germline V gives CDR1 SEHNR, CDR2 FQNEAQ (reference sequence). This CDR3 has 16 amino acids. CDR3 region: CASSPSGGANTGELFF. The CDR3, as DNA: TGTGCCAGCAGCCCGTCTGGGGGGGCGAACACCGGGGAGCTGTTTTTT.

J is TRBJ1-1 and V is TRBV2; tentative D call: TRBD1 (5 bases). The CDR3 sequence is 14 residues long. V lost 7 bases, J lost 1 base, and 13 bases lay in between. Germline V gives CDR1 SNHLY, CDR2 FYNNEI. This CDR3 is CASTDRGSNTEAFF. CDR3 coding DNA: TGTGCCAGCACCGACCGGGGGTCGAACACTGAAGCTTTCTTT.

The rearrangement joins TRBV18 to TRBJ1-1; perhaps TRBD1 as D (5 bases). Germline V gene sequence: CDR1 KGHSH, CDR2 LQKENI. The CDR3 totals 14 residues. The germline V and J ends were trimmed by 2 bases and 4 bases, with 11 bases remaining between them. CDR3 DNA: TGTGCCAGCTCACCAGGCAGGGTTGGCACTGAAGCTTTCTTT. Its protein is CASSPGRVGTEAFF.

In its sample, this clone was seen a few times. The chain combines TRBV10-3 with TRBJ1-4, with a possible D match to TRBD1 (6 bases). The CDR3 totals 15 residues. V lost 2 bases to trimming and J lost 5 bases, with 12 bases between them. Germline V gene lookup returns CDR1 ENHRY and CDR2 SYGVKD. Written as DNA, the CDR3 is TGTGCCATCAGTGAGGAGACAGGAGTCAATGAAAAACTGTTTTTT. Its protein product is CAISEETGVNEKLFF.

This sequence joins TRBV3-1 (or the pseudogene TRBV3-2) and TRBJ2-7, with 8 bases lining up with TRBD2. Germline values: CDR1 LGHDT, CDR2 YNNKEL (reference sequence). V lost 5 bases to trimming and J lost 2 bases; unmatched junction nucleotides: 8. This CDR3 is 15 amino acids long. The DNA for the CDR3 is TGTGCCAGCAGCTCGAGTACTAGCGGTCCCTACGAGCAGTACTTC. Translation: CASSSSTSGPYEQYF.

The chain joins TRBV5-5 to TRBJ1-6; D possibly corresponds to TRBD1 (5 bases). The germline V and J ends were trimmed by 3 bases and 4 bases, with 14 bases remaining between them. The CDR3 extends over 16 amino acids. Per the germline V gene, CDR1 is SGHKS and CDR2 is YYEKEE (reference sequence). CDR3 sequence reads: CASSSRAQTYNSPLHF. The CDR3 coding sequence is TGTGCCAGCAGCTCCAGGGCCCAAACTTATAATTCACCCCTCCACTTT. The full variable domain, rest sourced from reference TRBV5-5 and TRBJ1-6, is DAGVTQSPTHLIKTRGQQVTLRCSPISGHKSVSWYQQVLGQGPQFIFQYYEKEERGRGNFPDRFSARQFPNYSSELNVNALLLGDSALYLCASSSRAQTYNSPLHFGNGTRLTVT.